Following are 5 T cell receptor beta chains from one sample sequenced in a study of blood T cell repertoires in COVID-19. The data were produced by immunoSEQ multiplex PCR, yet TCRdb's version contains in-frame clones alone and is incomplete. The data contain 85,000 to 100,000 clones, about 76% of them seen just once; the ten biggest clones take up 24%. Sequences were obtained from peripheral blood. These receptors were collected from a human donor in a cohort sampled during active COVID-19.

The gene calls are TRBV5-1 and TRBJ2-5; 16 bases align to TRBD2. The length of the CDR3 is 19 residues. The J segment lost 7 bases and the V segment lost 4 bases, leaving 16 bases of the junction unmatched. Germline values: CDR1 SGHRS, CDR2 YFSETQ. In DNA form, the CDR3 reads TGCGCCAGCAGCGGGGGACTAGCGGGAGGGCCAAGGGAATACGGGACCCAGTACTTC. The encoded protein is CASSGGLAGGPREYGTQYF. Drawing the rest from reference TRBV5-1 and TRBJ2-5, the complete variable domain is KAGVTQTPRYLIKTRGQQVTLSCSPISGHRSVSWYQQTPGQGLQFLFEYFSETQRNKGNFPGRFSGRQFSNSRSEMNVSTLELGDSALYLCASSGGLAGGPREYGTQYFGPGTRLLVL.

The rearrangement links TRBV15 to TRBJ2-7, with 8 bases aligning to TRBD2. The CDR3 is made up of 16 amino acids. Trimming at V came to 2 bases and at J to 4 bases, leaving 10 bases not matched to a gene. Germline CDR1 LNHNV, CDR2 YYDKDF (reference sequence). CDR3 DNA sequence: TGTGCCACCAGCAGATACCGAGCGGGAGATTCTTACGAGCAGTACTTC. Translating it yields CATSRYRAGDSYEQYF.

V is TRBV4-2 and J is TRBJ2-1; 15 nucleotides agree with TRBD2. Germline V lookup: CDR1 LGHNA, CDR2 YNFKEQ. With V trimmed by 4 bases and J by 6 bases, 1 base remained unmatched. The CDR3 sequence is 15 residues long. CDR3 DNA sequence: TGTGCCAGCAGCCCGGGACTAGCGGGAGGCAATGAGCAGTTCTTC. Translating it yields CASSPGLAGGNEQFF.

This rearrangement joins TRBV28 to TRBJ1-2; 7 bases line up with TRBD1. The CDR3 consists of 17 residues. The germline gives CDR1 MDHEN, CDR2 SYDVKM. V dropped 6 bases and J dropped 0; count of bases not matched to a gene: 13. The chain's CDR3 is CASSTMAGTASNYGYTF. Written as DNA, the CDR3 is TGTGCCAGCAGCACCATGGCCGGGACAGCGTCTAACTATGGCTACACCTTC.

This chain uses TRBV2 with TRBJ1-2; D is perhaps TRBD1 (5 bases). This CDR3 contains 11 residues. CDR1 and CDR2 (germline): SNHLY, FYNNEI. V was shortened by 6 bases and J by 8 bases, with 10 bases between the two germline ends. This CDR3 reads CASSRVGGYTF. The CDR3, as DNA: TGTGCCAGCAGCAGGGTAGGAGGCTACACCTTC.